This T cell receptor beta chain was captured in a study of somatic mutations in cytotoxic T cells in rheumatoid arthritis. Study context: Right after diagnosis, and before any treatment had started, patient peripheral blood (about 30 ml EDTA) was drawn. Study results and limitations: A single CD8+ clone exceeded 20% of CD8+ cells in about an eighth of the roughly 65 patients.

For this clone: The antigen is unknown.

TCRdb keeps only in-frame clones here, not all; method: immunoSEQ multiplex PCR. The data hold 10,000 to 13,000 clones, with around three quarters observed a single time. The V gene lost 5 bases and the J gene lost 2 bases, with 10 bases spanning the gap. CDR1 is SGHNT and CDR2 is YENEEA in the germline V gene. CDR3 size: 14 residues. Sequencing was done on a sample of CD8+ T cells sorted from blood. The TCR was taken from an adult with rheumatoid arthritis. The chain links TRBV11-3 to TRBJ2-1; unclear D gene. CDR3 sequence: CASSPDPTYNEQFF. CDR3 DNA sequence: TGTGCCAGCAGCCCTGATCCCACCTACAATGAGCAGTTCTTC.